This passage covers 10 T cell receptor beta chains from one sample sequenced in a study of blood T cell repertoires in COVID-19. The protocol was immunoSEQ multiplex PCR, while the TCRdb copy is restricted to in-frame clones and leaves out a portion. This sample carries 180,000 or so clones, 80% to 90% of them seen once, and the ten largest clones take more than 3%. The sample consisted of peripheral blood. Source of these receptors: a man aged 60 to 75 with acute or convalescent COVID-19.

The V gene is TRBV2, the J gene TRBJ1-5, with 10 bases lining up with TRBD1. Germline values: CDR1 SNHLY, CDR2 FYNNEI. The CDR3 is 14 residues long. V was pared by 5 bases and J by 11 bases, with 9 bases of the junction left unmatched. As DNA, the CDR3 is TGTGCCAGCAGTATCGGACAGGGGGGAGGTGCCCAGCATTTT. Protein product: CASSIGQGGGAQHF.

The chain recombines TRBV10-3 with TRBJ2-2; the match to TRBD1 covers 7 bases. After removal of 8 bases from V and 0 bases from J, the junction contained 9 bases not matched to a gene. Germline V gene lookup returns CDR1 ENHRY and CDR2 SYGVKD. The CDR3 consists of 16 residues. DNA for the CDR3: TGTGCCATCTCTTCTACAGGGGCCGCGAACACCGGGGAGCTGTTTTTT. Protein product: CAISSTGAANTGELFF.

CDR3 nucleotides: TGTGCCAGCAGCTCCCTCCCTAGCGGGGCCCGCGAGCAGTACTTC. This sequence encodes CASSSLPSGAREQYF. The chain carries TRBV13 and TRBJ2-7, with TRBD2 matching 9 bases. Germline CDR1 and CDR2: PRHDT and FYEKMQ (reference sequence). With V trimmed by 4 bases and J by 6 bases, 10 bases remained unmatched. This CDR3 region has 15 residues.

This sequence joins TRBV19 and TRBJ1-1, with 8 bases aligning to TRBD1. The CDR3 has 13 residues. CDR1 is LNHDA, CDR2 SQIVND, per germline (reference sequence). V trimming: 8 bases; J trimming: 5 bases; junction bases outside the gene matches: 7. CDR3 DNA: TGTGCCAGTGGACAGGGCCAAAAAACTGAAGCTTTCTTT. This translates into CASGQGQKTEAFF.

This clone turned up a few times. The chain uses TRBV11-2 and TRBJ2-6, with TRBD1 identical over 8 bases. This CDR3 comprises 17 residues. Germline assignment: CDR1 SGHAT and CDR2 FQNNGV. V shed 4 bases, J shed 2 bases, and the junction held 7 bases outside the gene matches. The CDR3 loop is CASSSGQGSTGANVLTF. The CDR3 DNA follows: TGTGCCAGCAGCTCCGGACAGGGCTCTACTGGGGCCAACGTCCTGACTTTC.

V gene TRBV7-2 combines with J gene TRBJ2-5; 9 bases are shared with TRBD2. The CDR3 length is 17 residues. J gave up 3 bases and V 3 bases, and 11 bases lay outside the gene matches. Germline assignment: CDR1 SGHTA and CDR2 FQGNSA. This chain's CDR3 is CASSFLGGRAEEETQYF. CDR3 DNA: TGTGCCAGCAGCTTTCTAGGCGGGAGGGCCGAAGAAGAGACCCAGTACTTC.

The CDR3 region has the DNA TGCGCCAGCAGCCTCACGGGACAGACAAATTCACCCCTCCACTTT. It encodes CASSLTGQTNSPLHF. The chain has TRBV5-1 and TRBJ1-6, with 7 bases that match TRBD1. The CDR3 has 15 residues. V was pared by 4 bases and J by 7 bases, with 8 bases of the junction left unmatched. Germline V gene data show CDR1 as SGHRS and CDR2 as YFSETQ.

This clone was detected once. The CDR3 protein is CASSLGLGSGGYEQYF. The CDR3 bases are TGTGCCAGCAGCTTAGGTCTTGGTAGCGGAGGGTACGAGCAGTACTTC. This chain joins TRBV7-6 and TRBJ2-7; TRBD2 is a possible D gene (6 bases). The CDR3 is 16 amino acids. Germline V gene sequence: CDR1 SGHVS, CDR2 FNYEAQ. V lost 1 base, J lost 4 bases, and 17 bases lay in between.

This clone was observed a few times. The chain employs TRBV2 and TRBJ1-1, with D possibly being TRBD1 (6 bases). This CDR3 region has 14 residues. Trimming took off 6 bases at V and 0 bases at J, with 11 bases between the two ends. Germline CDR1 is SNHLY and CDR2 is FYNNEI. In DNA form, the CDR3 reads TGTGCCAGCAGGACACAGGGTATGAACACTGAAGCTTTCTTT. The encoded protein is CASRTQGMNTEAFF.

The chain carries TRBV6-5 and TRBJ2-1; 14 nucleotides line up with TRBD2. This CDR3 has 14 residues. Germline V gene data show CDR1 as MNHEY and CDR2 as SVGAGI. Germline trimming cut 7 bases from V and 7 bases from J; bases unmatched to any gene: 3. The CDR3 protein is CASKGLAGENEQFF. The CDR3 DNA sequence: TGTGCCAGCAAGGGACTAGCGGGAGAGAATGAGCAGTTCTTC.